This T cell receptor beta chain was sequenced during a study of blood T cell repertoires in COVID-19. Across the whole study: The study drew acute and convalescent COVID-19 samples from the United States, Italy and Spain. Nucleic acid was either cDNA or gDNA, and it came from T cells, B-cell-depleted T cells, or PBMCs.

In germline, CDR1 is SGHAT, CDR2 FQNNGV. V lost 5 bases and J lost 3, with 8 bases in between. The CDR3 extends over 13 amino acids. How the authors handled the data: Quantification of nucleated cells was approximated via reference gene primer amplification. The data were produced by immunoSEQ multiplex PCR, yet TCRdb's version contains in-frame clones alone and is incomplete. The D gene and trimming were derived from the DNA, and the V and J assignments and clone size from that table. The data contain some 100,000 clones, approximately 93% of them singletons. V and J are TRBV11-2 and TRBJ1-5; no clear D gene. The TCR comes from a man between 45 and 60 years old with active COVID-19. Source material: peripheral blood. CDR3 sequence reads: CASSVTVNQPQHF. The CDR3 nucleotides are TGTGCCAGCAGCGTCACAGTCAATCAGCCCCAGCATTTT.